Below are 9 T cell receptor beta chains sequenced from a single sample in a study of response to subunit inactivated influenza vaccine. TCRdb reprocessed the RT-PCR reads with MiXCR, giving one entry per CDR3 protein. The sample contains about 530,000 distinct CDR3 sequences, 10% to 15% of which appear only once. The starting material was PBMCs from blood, obtained more than 35 days after vaccination. Source of these receptors: a man aged 45-60 years who received an inactivated influenza vaccine.

This chain uses TRBV20-1 with TRBJ2-7; 10 bases fit TRBD2. Germline lookup yields CDR1 DFQATT and CDR2 SNEGSKA (reference sequence). This CDR3 has 14 amino acids. The ends lost 6 bases at V and 1 base at J; junction bases unmatched: 6. The CDR3 protein is CSATGLAASYEQYF. The CDR3 DNA sequence: TGCAGTGCGACCGGACTAGCGGCTTCCTACGAGCAGTACTTC.

The chain carries TRBV4-3 and TRBJ2-7; perhaps TRBD1 as D (6 bases). The CDR3 length is 17 residues. The V end was cut by 3 bases, the J end by 0 bases, with 18 bases between. Germline V gene lookup returns CDR1 LGHNA and CDR2 YSLEER. The CDR3 DNA is TGCGCCAGCAGCCAGAACGTAGGGGGAGAGGTCTCCTACGAGCAGTACTTC. Its translation: CASSQNVGGEVSYEQYF.

This clonotype was seen a few times. The chain links TRBV2 to TRBJ1-5; D gene ambiguous. Trimming removed 3 bases from V and 1 base from J, with 7 bases in between. This CDR3 spans 14 amino acids. CDR1 and CDR2 from the germline V gene are SNHLY and FYNNEI. CDR3 nucleotides: TGTGCCAGCAGTGATAGACAAAGCAATCAGCCCCAGCATTTT. As protein: CASSDRQSNQPQHF.

The chain combines TRBV7-9 with TRBJ2-2; D is uncertain. V was shortened by 3 bases and J by 2 bases, with 10 bases between the two germline ends. The V gene's germline CDR1 is SEHNR and CDR2 FQNEAQ (reference sequence). The CDR3 has 15 residues. The CDR3 region has the DNA TGTGCCAGCAGCTTCTATAGGCAAAACACCGGGGAGCTGTTTTTT. It is translated as CASSFYRQNTGELFF.

This clonotype was recorded many times. This chain uses TRBV3-1 with TRBJ2-3; TRBD1 is a possible D gene (6 bases). The CDR3 sequence is 12 residues long. Trimming removed 1 base from V and 14 bases from J, with 13 bases in between. Germline V gene data show CDR1 as LGHDT and CDR2 as YNNKEL (reference sequence). The CDR3 nucleotides read TGTGCCAGCAGCCAAGCACAGGGCCTTGCGTATTTT. Protein: CASSQAQGLAYF.

This clonotype was observed at least ten times. V and J are TRBV7-6 and TRBJ2-3, with 12 bases fitting TRBD2. Losses at the gene ends were 4 bases for V and 6 bases for J; bases not matched to a gene: 5. Germline CDR1 is SGHVS and CDR2 is FNYEAQ. CDR3 length: 15 amino acids. The CDR3 reads CASSWPSGRDDTQYF. In DNA, the CDR3 is TGTGCCAGCAGCTGGCCTAGCGGGAGGGACGATACGCAGTATTTT. Combining the CDR3 with reference TRBV7-6 and TRBJ2-3 gives the whole variable domain GAGVSQSPRYKVTKRGQDVALRCDPISGHVSLYWYRQALGQGPEFLTYFNYEAQQDKSGLPNDRFSAERPEGSISTLTIQRTEQRDSAMYRCASSWPSGRDDTQYFGPGTRLTVL.

The chain links TRBV24-1 to TRBJ2-2; D is perhaps TRBD1 (5 bases). V was cut by 1 base and J by 1 base, with 9 bases left in between. The germline CDR1 and CDR2 sequences are KGHDR and SFDVKD. There are 16 residues in the CDR3. CDR3 protein: CATSDLQVGNTGELFF. CDR3 DNA sequence: TGTGCCACCAGTGATTTACAGGTGGGGAACACCGGGGAGCTGTTTTTT.

In this sample, this clonotype turned up a few times. This rearrangement joins TRBV29-1 to TRBJ2-1; perhaps TRBD1 as D (6 bases). This CDR3 region has 12 residues. Per the germline V gene, CDR1 is SQVTM and CDR2 is ANQGSEA. V shed 5 bases and J shed 4 bases, with 9 bases lying between them. CDR3 bases: TGCAGCGTTCGGACAGATTACAATGAGCAGTTCTTC. Translated: CSVRTDYNEQFF.

This clonotype appeared a few times. The chain is built from TRBV6-1 and TRBJ2-2, with 8 bases identical to TRBD1. The CDR3 runs to 15 residues. V lost 5 bases, J lost 3 bases, and 5 bases stayed unmatched. The V gene's germline CDR1 is MNHNS and CDR2 SASEGT. CDR3 in DNA: TGTGCCAGCAGTAGAGGACAGGGCCACACCGGGGAGCTGTTTTTT. This sequence encodes CASSRGQGHTGELFF.